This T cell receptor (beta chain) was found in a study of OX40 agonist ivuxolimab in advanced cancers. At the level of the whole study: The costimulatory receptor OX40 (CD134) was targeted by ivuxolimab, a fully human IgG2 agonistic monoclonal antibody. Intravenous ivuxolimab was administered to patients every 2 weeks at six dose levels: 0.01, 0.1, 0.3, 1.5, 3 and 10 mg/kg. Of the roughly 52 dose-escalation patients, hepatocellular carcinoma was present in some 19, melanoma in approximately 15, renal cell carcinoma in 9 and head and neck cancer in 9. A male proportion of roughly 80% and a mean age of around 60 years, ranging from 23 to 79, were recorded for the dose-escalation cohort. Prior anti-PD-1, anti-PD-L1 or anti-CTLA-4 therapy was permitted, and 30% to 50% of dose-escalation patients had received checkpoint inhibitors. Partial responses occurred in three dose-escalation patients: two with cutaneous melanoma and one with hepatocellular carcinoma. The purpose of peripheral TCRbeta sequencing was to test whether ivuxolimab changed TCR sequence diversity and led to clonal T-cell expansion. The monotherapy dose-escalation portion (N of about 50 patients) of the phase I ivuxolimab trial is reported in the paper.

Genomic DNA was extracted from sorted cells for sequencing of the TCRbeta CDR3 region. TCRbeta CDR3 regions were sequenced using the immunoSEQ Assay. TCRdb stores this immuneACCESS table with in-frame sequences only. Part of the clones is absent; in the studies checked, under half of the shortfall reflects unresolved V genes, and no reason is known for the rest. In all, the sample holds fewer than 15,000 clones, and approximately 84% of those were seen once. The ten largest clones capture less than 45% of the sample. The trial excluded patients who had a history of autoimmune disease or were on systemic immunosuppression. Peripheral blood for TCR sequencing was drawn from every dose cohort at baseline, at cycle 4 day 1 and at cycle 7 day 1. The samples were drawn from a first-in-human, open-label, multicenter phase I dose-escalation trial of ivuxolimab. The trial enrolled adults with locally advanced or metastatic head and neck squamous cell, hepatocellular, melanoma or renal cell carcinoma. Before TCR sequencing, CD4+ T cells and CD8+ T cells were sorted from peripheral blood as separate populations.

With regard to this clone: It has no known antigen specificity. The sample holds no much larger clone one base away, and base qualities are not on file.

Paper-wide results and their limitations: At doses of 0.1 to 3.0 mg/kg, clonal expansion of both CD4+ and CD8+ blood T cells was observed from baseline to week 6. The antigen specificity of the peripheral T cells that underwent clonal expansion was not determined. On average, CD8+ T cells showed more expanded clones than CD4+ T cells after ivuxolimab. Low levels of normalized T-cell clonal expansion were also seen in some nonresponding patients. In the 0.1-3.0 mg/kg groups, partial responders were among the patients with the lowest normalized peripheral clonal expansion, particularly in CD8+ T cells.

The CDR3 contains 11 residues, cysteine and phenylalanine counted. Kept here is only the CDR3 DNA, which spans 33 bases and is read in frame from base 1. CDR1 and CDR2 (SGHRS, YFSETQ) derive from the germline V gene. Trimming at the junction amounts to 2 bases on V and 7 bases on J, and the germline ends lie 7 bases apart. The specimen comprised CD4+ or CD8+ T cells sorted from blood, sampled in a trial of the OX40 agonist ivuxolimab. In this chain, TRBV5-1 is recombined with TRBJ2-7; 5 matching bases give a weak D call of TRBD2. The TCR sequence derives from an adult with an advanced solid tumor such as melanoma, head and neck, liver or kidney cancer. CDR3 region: CASSLGGEQYF. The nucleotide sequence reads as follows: TGCGCCAGCAGCTTAGGAGGAGAGCAGTACTTC.